This section outlines one T cell receptor (beta chain) sequence together with its context. The data belong to a study of blood T cell repertoires in COVID-19. Study-level information: Samples of COVID-19 (acute and convalescent) were obtained from the United States, Italy and Spain. PBMCs, B-cell-depleted T cells, or T cells were the source of the cDNA or gDNA that made up the material.

Original processing notes: Researchers report that nucleated cell counts were estimated from reference gene primer amplification. TCRdb keeps only in-frame clones here, not all; method: immunoSEQ multiplex PCR. Clonal size and the V and J genes are those of that table, whereas D and trimming came from the DNA. The data contain a few hundred thousand clones, 88% of them singletons. Two negative PCRs, clearance, or symptom resolution had been documented for recovered Cohort 3 donors. This CDR3 contains 16 residues. Trimming left V 2 bases short and J 0 bases short, with 13 bases between. Germline V gives CDR1 SGDLS, CDR2 YYNGEE.

The sequenced material came from PBMCs or T cells enriched from blood (not recorded which). The chain employs TRBV9 and TRBJ2-3; possible D gene TRBD2, 6 bases. The receptor comes from a woman aged 25 to 39 who had recovered from COVID-19. In nucleotides, the CDR3 is TGTGCCAGCAGCGTCGGGGGTGGAGCTAGCACAGATACGCAGTATTTT. Residues: CASSVGGGASTDTQYF.